This T cell receptor beta chain was sequenced in a study of T cells in Graves' hyperthyroidism and ophthalmopathy. Researchers took RNA transcripts and amplified the TCR beta CDR3 regions from them. First-round RT-PCR of the TCR CDR3 relied on the HTBI primer set. MiXCR, applied by TCRdb to the multiplex PCR reads, yields one record per CDR3 protein. The sample shows about 600,000 distinct CDR3 sequences, 14% of them seen only once. The study included ophthalmopathy patients with Clinical Activity Score at least 3, NOSPECS grade at least 4 and duration under 3 months. The V gene's germline CDR1 is MDHEN and CDR2 SYDVKM. Trimming at V came to 8 bases and at J to 9 bases, leaving 26 bases not matched to a gene. The CDR3 sequence is 19 residues long. In this sample, this clonotype turned up many times. The antigen remains undetermined. Findings and caveats of the study: Blood shared most expanded thyroid clonotypes above 0.001.

Material for sequencing was blood. This TCR was sampled from a woman under 30 with Graves' ophthalmopathy. J is TRBJ2-1 and V is TRBV28, with 9 bases identical to TRBD2. Here the CDR3 DNA reads TGTGCCAGCGGGTCGGAGGACCGGCGGGAGGGCCGCTTTTGTGGTGAGCAGTTCTTC. Translation: CASGSEDRREGRFCGEQFF.